Following are 25 T cell receptor beta chains from one sample sequenced in a study of beta chain features in type 1 diabetes. Findings and caveats of the study: TCRB CDR3s were moderately but significantly shorter in Type 1 diabetes patients in all four CD4+ subsets.

These TCRs are of unknown antigen specificity. Reverse transcription of all isolated RNA meant that expressed TCRB transcripts were sequenced. Method: immunoSEQ multiplex PCR; TCRdb's copy keeps in-frame clones and lacks some. The sample yields hundreds of thousands of clones, over 12% seen once. Sequencing was carried out using naive CD4+ T cells from blood. The receptors here all came from a man aged 18 to 35 with type 1 diabetes.

J is TRBJ2-3 and V is TRBV30, with 11 nucleotides matching TRBD1. Germline V gives CDR1 GTSNPN, CDR2 SVGIG (reference sequence). The junction had 2 bases not matched to a gene; V was cut back by 0 bases and J by 3 bases. The CDR3 spans 15 residues. CDR3 protein: CAWSVGTGGTDTQYF. The DNA for the CDR3 is TGTGCCTGGAGTGTGGGGACAGGGGGAACAGATACGCAGTATTTT.

The gene calls are TRBV5-1 and TRBJ2-1; 7 nucleotides line up with TRBD1. CDR3 length equals 14 residues. The germline V gene has CDR1 SGHRS and CDR2 YFSETQ. V was clipped by 3 bases and J by 6 bases; unmatched bases: 6. CDR3 amino acids: CASSSWTGFNEQFF. The CDR3 nucleotides are TGCGCCAGCAGCTCCTGGACAGGCTTCAATGAGCAGTTCTTC.

This clone was seen a few times. This sample includes further DNA sequences coding for the same CDR3. J is TRBJ1-1 and V is TRBV7-9, with D possibly TRBD1 on 6 matching bases. The CDR3 extends over 14 amino acids. V was cut by 0 bases and J by 1 base, with 6 bases left in between. The V gene's germline CDR1 is SEHNR and CDR2 FQNEAQ (reference sequence). This chain's CDR3 is CASSLAGANTEAFF. The CDR3 DNA follows: TGTGCCAGCAGCTTAGCGGGGGCGAACACTGAAGCTTTCTTT.

This clone was counted between two and nine times. The chain employs TRBV18 and TRBJ1-2, with D unclear. The germline gives CDR1 KGHSH, CDR2 LQKENI. V lost 3 bases, J lost 6 bases, and 11 bases lay in between. The CDR3 extends over 13 amino acids. For the CDR3, the DNA is TGTGCCAGCTCACCCAGCCAGGTGGATGGCTACACCTTC. Residues: CASSPSQVDGYTF.

This clone occurred a few times. The V gene is TRBV30, the J gene TRBJ1-2; 8 bases are shared with TRBD1. This CDR3 spans 12 amino acids. From germline, CDR1 is GTSNPN and CDR2 SVGIG (reference sequence). The J segment lost 7 bases and the V segment lost 4 bases, leaving 5 bases of the junction unmatched. The chain's CDR3 is CAWTGGAFGYTF. CDR3 coding DNA: TGTGCCTGGACAGGGGGCGCTTTTGGCTACACCTTC.

V is TRBV20-1 and J is TRBJ2-7; D ambiguous. Germline CDR1 and CDR2: DFQATT and SNEGSKA (reference sequence). The V end was cut by 8 bases, the J end by 3 bases, with 11 bases between. This CDR3 contains 11 residues. Here the CDR3 reads CSPGSVYEQYF. The CDR3 DNA is TGCAGTCCGGGCAGCGTCTACGAGCAGTACTTC.

This clone turned up a few times. The chain has TRBV5-4 and TRBJ2-3, with 8 positions matching TRBD2. Per the germline V gene, CDR1 is SGHNT and CDR2 is YYREEE (reference sequence). Trimming cost V 4 bases and J 6 bases; bases outside gene matches: 13. This CDR3 spans 16 amino acids. CDR3 loop: CASSKGGLAGWDTQYF. In nucleotides, the CDR3 is TGTGCCAGCAGCAAGGGAGGTCTAGCGGGTTGGGATACGCAGTATTTT.

This clone was counted only a few times. V is TRBV10-3 and J is TRBJ2-7, with 7 bases that match TRBD2. The CDR3 length is 15 residues. J lost 0 bases, V lost 4 bases, and 6 bases had no gene match. Looked up from germline, CDR1 is ENHRY and CDR2 is SYGVKD. CDR3: CAISAAGRTSYEQYF. In nucleotides, the CDR3 is TGTGCCATCAGTGCAGCGGGAAGAACCTCCTACGAGCAGTACTTC.

The V call is TRBV4-3, the J call TRBJ1-2; possible D gene TRBD1, 6 bases. Between the trimmed V and J ends, which lost 0 bases and 7 bases, there was a span of 15 bases. Per germline, CDR1 LGHNA and CDR2 YSLEER. The CDR3 contains 15 residues. The CDR3: CASSQDGGRGSGYTF. In DNA, the CDR3 is TGCGCCAGCAGCCAAGATGGGGGGCGAGGGTCTGGCTACACCTTC.

The chain is built from TRBV6-5 and TRBJ2-7; D is unresolved. This CDR3 is 15 amino acids long. Germline V gene sequence: CDR1 MNHEY, CDR2 SVGAGI. The V end lost 0 bases, the J end lost 3 bases, and 12 bases lay between the germline ends. CDR3 sequence reads: CASSYSINGDYEQYF. The CDR3 bases are TGTGCCAGCAGTTACTCGATTAACGGAGACTACGAGCAGTACTTC.

V and J are TRBV28 and TRBJ1-2, with 7 bases that match TRBD1. V shed 5 bases, J shed 4 bases, and the junction held 16 bases outside the gene matches. CDR1 MDHEN and CDR2 SYDVKM come from the germline V gene. This CDR3 contains 17 residues. The CDR3 DNA reads as TGTGCCAGCAGTGGTTCAAGGACAGGACATAGCCCCTATGGCTACACCTTC. Protein product: CASSGSRTGHSPYGYTF.

The chain recombines TRBV5-8 with TRBJ2-1; D is uncertain. Trimming stripped 1 base from V and 0 bases from J, with 8 bases between. CDR3 length: 15 residues. CDR1 and CDR2 (germline): SGHTS, YDEGEE. As DNA, the CDR3 is TGTGCCAGCAGCTTGTACCTGAGCTCCTACAATGAGCAGTTCTTC. Translated: CASSLYLSSYNEQFF.

This clone was seen only a few times. The V gene is TRBV5-1, the J gene TRBJ2-7, with 10 nucleotides matching TRBD2. Looked up from germline, CDR1 is SGHRS and CDR2 is YFSETQ. This CDR3 has 17 residues. The junction had 13 bases not matched to a gene; V was cut back by 3 bases and J by 4 bases. CDR3 region: CASSSLASGSSSYEQYF. CDR3 sequence (DNA): TGCGCCAGCAGCTCCCTGGCTAGCGGGAGTTCGTCGTACGAGCAGTACTTC.

This clone was counted between two and nine times. The chain employs TRBV6-1 and TRBJ2-7; 14 bases are shared with TRBD2. The CDR3 has 15 amino acids. Germline CDR1 and CDR2: MNHNS and SASEGT. V shed 7 bases, J shed 7 bases, and the junction held 9 bases outside the gene matches. Here the CDR3 DNA reads TGTGCCAGCACCTCGGGACTAGCGGGAGAGGATGAGCAGTACTTC. Its protein is CASTSGLAGEDEQYF.

In its sample, this clone was seen a few times. The chain combines TRBV27 with TRBJ2-1, with D possibly being TRBD2 (5 bases). Germline CDR1 MNHEY, CDR2 SMNVEV (reference sequence). V was clipped by 5 bases and J by 0 bases, with 11 bases between them. The CDR3 contains 15 residues. As DNA, the CDR3 is TGTGCCAGCAGTGCTCTAGCCCCCTCCTACAATGAGCAGTTCTTC. Translated, it gives CASSALAPSYNEQFF.

This clone has just a few counts. The V gene is TRBV7-2, the J gene TRBJ2-7; tentative D call: TRBD2 (7 bases). The germline V and J ends were trimmed by 5 bases and 5 bases, with 13 bases remaining between them. The CDR3 has 13 amino acids. CDR1 and CDR2 from the germline V gene are SGHTA and FQGNSA. The CDR3: CASSPRGADEQYF. The DNA for the CDR3 is TGTGCCAGCAGCCCCCGGGGGGCCGACGAGCAGTACTTC.

The chain combines TRBV7-2 with TRBJ2-7, with TRBD2 matching 11 bases. Germline CDR1 is SGHTA and CDR2 is FQGNSA. The CDR3 has 15 residues. V lost 6 bases and J lost 4; bases outside the gene matches: 8. CDR3 DNA sequence: TGTGCCAGCAGTCCAACTAGCGGGAGTATGTACGAGCAGTACTTC. It specifies CASSPTSGSMYEQYF.

The V call is TRBV30, the J call TRBJ2-7; 8 bases map to TRBD1. The CDR3 runs to 15 residues. V shed 2 bases, J shed 7 bases, and the junction held 13 bases outside the gene matches. The V gene's germline CDR1 is GTSNPN and CDR2 SVGIG (reference sequence). DNA of the CDR3: TGTGCCTGGAGTAGAGGACAGGGAGCCTTCTTAGAGCAGTACTTC. As protein: CAWSRGQGAFLEQYF.

This clone was counted only a few times. The genes are TRBV6-1 and TRBJ2-7, with D possibly TRBD2 on 6 matching bases. V lost 5 bases, J lost 3 bases, and 14 bases lay in between. This CDR3 is built from 14 residues. CDR1 and CDR2 from the germline V gene are MNHNS and SASEGT. Written as DNA, the CDR3 is TGTGCCAGCAGTCGGCGGGGCCTAGACTACGAGCAGTACTTC. It yields the protein CASSRRGLDYEQYF.

This clone was counted between two and nine times. CDR3 nucleotides: TGTGCCAGCAGCCAAGATGGGTCCCAGGGCCGGCGGCTCTATGGCTACACCTTC. Its translation is CASSQDGSQGRRLYGYTF. This chain links TRBV4-2 with TRBJ1-2; tentatively, D is TRBD1 (5 bases). Germline V gives CDR1 LGHNA, CDR2 YNFKEQ. The CDR3 extends over 18 amino acids. V was pared by 0 bases and J by 4 bases, with 21 bases between.

This clone occurred a few times. The rearrangement uses TRBV4-2 and TRBJ2-1, with 7 bases that match TRBD1. Germline V CDR1 and CDR2: LGHNA, YNFKEQ. The CDR3 loop spans 14 amino acids. V was pared by 3 bases and J by 7 bases, with 6 bases of the junction left unmatched. CDR3 sequence reads: CASSHRQGNNEQFF. DNA for the CDR3: TGTGCCAGCAGCCACAGACAGGGCAATAATGAGCAGTTCTTC.

This clone was seen a few times. The chain uses TRBV29-1 and TRBJ2-1; 7 bases align to TRBD2. The germline V gene has CDR1 SQVTM and CDR2 ANQGSEA. V lost 7 bases to trimming and J lost 15 bases; unmatched junction nucleotides: 21. This CDR3 has 14 residues. As DNA, the CDR3 is TGCAGCGCCTTTATAGAACTAGCGCCATACAGGCGGTTCTTC. Protein: CSAFIELAPYRRFF.

This clone has more than one count but fewer than ten. The V call is TRBV11-2, the J call TRBJ2-1; TRBD1 or TRBD2 may be the D gene (7 bases each). V shed 5 bases and J shed 0 bases, with 23 bases lying between them. Germline V gene lookup returns CDR1 SGHAT and CDR2 FQNNGV. This CDR3 has 19 amino acids. CDR3 in amino acids: CASSPGGPAGLSSYNEQFF. The DNA of the CDR3 is TGTGCCAGCAGCCCAGGGGGTCCAGCGGGACTAAGCTCCTACAATGAGCAGTTCTTC.

In this sample, this clone turned up once. The gene calls are TRBV6-6 and TRBJ2-7; D gene ambiguous. Germline V lookup: CDR1 MNHNY, CDR2 SVGAGI (reference sequence). The CDR3 runs to 12 residues. Trimming took off 6 bases at V and 3 bases at J, with 9 bases between the two ends. In DNA, the CDR3 is TGTGCCAGCAGGGCTGAGGACTACGAGCAGTACTTC. This codes for CASRAEDYEQYF.

The rearrangement uses TRBV7-9 and TRBJ1-2, with a weak D call TRBD1 (5 bases). CDR3 length: 17 residues. CDR1 and CDR2 from the germline V gene are SEHNR and FQNEAQ (reference sequence). Deletions cut 6 bases from V and 7 bases from J, with 27 bases between. CDR3 protein: CASRTPGTTDGESGYTF. CDR3 DNA: TGTGCCAGCAGAACCCCGGGGACGACCGATGGAGAGTCTGGCTACACCTTC. The complete variable domain, with remaining parts taken from reference TRBV7-9 and TRBJ1-2, reads DTGVSQNPRHKITKRGQNVTFRCDPISEHNRLYWYRQTLGQGPEFLTYFQNEAQLEKSRLLSDRFSAERPKGSFSTLEIQRTEQGDSAMYLCASRTPGTTDGESGYTFGSGTRLTVV.